These 21 T cell receptor beta chains originate from one sample sequenced in a study of CD8+CD57+ T cells in acquired aplastic anemia. For CDR3 and TCR beta VDJ profiling, genomic DNA was the template used. Via MiXCR, TCRdb re-called the reads, giving one row per CDR3 protein. Of some 190,000 distinct CDR3 sequences in the sample, approximately 45% were seen once. The sequencing sample was made of sorted CD4+, CD8+, or CD8+CD57+ T cells (not recorded which) from PBMCs. The receptors here all came from a human donor in good health.

The V and J genes are TRBV25-1 and TRBJ2-3; 8 positions agree with TRBD2. There are 17 residues in the CDR3. Trimming at V came to 10 bases and at J to 2 bases, leaving 17 bases not matched to a gene. Germline CDR1 is MGHDK and CDR2 is SYGVNS. CDR3 nucleotide sequence: TGTGCCACCTCCCGGGAGGGGTCAGCAATCGTCACAGATACGCAGTATTTT. Translation gives CATSREGSAIVTDTQYF. Drawing the rest from reference TRBV25-1 and TRBJ2-3, the complete variable domain is EADIYQTPRYLVIGTGKKITLECSQTMGHDKMYWYQQDPGMELHLIHYSYGVNSTEKGDLSSESTVSRIRTEHFPLTLESARPSHTSQYLCATSREGSAIVTDTQYFGPGTRLTVL.

This clonotype has more than one count but fewer than ten. The CDR3 is CASSPTADYGYTF. Here the CDR3 DNA reads TGCGCCAGCAGCCCTACGGCGGACTATGGCTACACCTTC. The chain is built from TRBV5-1 and TRBJ1-2; D is undetermined. Germline V gene lookup returns CDR1 SGHRS and CDR2 YFSETQ. The germline V and J ends were trimmed by 4 bases and 3 bases, with 10 bases remaining between them. The CDR3 contains 13 residues.

This chain uses TRBV10-1 with TRBJ1-5, with 9 bases identical to TRBD1. The CDR3 loop spans 15 amino acids. CDR1 is WNHNN and CDR2 is SYGVQD in the germline V gene (reference sequence). The V segment lost 6 bases and the J segment 1 base; nucleotides outside the gene matches: 4. In nucleotides, the CDR3 is TGCGCCAGCAGCCTAGGGACAGGGAGCAATCAGCCCCAGCATTTT. Translating gives CASSLGTGSNQPQHF.

In regard to this clonotype: This clone may be a read error of a much larger clone one base away. The chain's CDR3 is CASSLVRGMGNQPQHF. For the CDR3, the DNA is TGCGCCAGCAGCCTAGTTAGGGGAATGGGTAATCAGCCCCAGCATTTT. This rearrangement joins TRBV4-3 to TRBJ1-5; D might be TRBD1 (5 bases). Trimming stripped 4 bases from V and 4 bases from J, with 17 bases between. The CDR3 has 16 amino acids. The germline V gene encodes CDR1 LGHNA and CDR2 YSLEER.

As for this clonotype: One junction end does not reproduce the germline sequence, and a read error may be involved. The rearrangement links TRBV10-2 to TRBJ1-2; D is possibly TRBD1 (6 bases). Germline CDR1 WSHSY, CDR2 SAAADI. This CDR3 is 11 amino acids long. The CDR3 sequence is CATGNSYGYTF. For the CDR3, the DNA is TGTGCCACAGGGAATAGCTATGGCTACACCTTC.

The table lists this clonotype with a few counts. The rearrangement uses TRBV4-1 and TRBJ2-3, with TRBD2 matching 9 bases. This CDR3 has 16 residues. Per the germline V gene, CDR1 is MGHRA and CDR2 is YSYEKL. Losses at the gene ends were 4 bases for V and 2 bases for J; bases not matched to a gene: 7. CDR3 DNA sequence: TGCGCCAGCAGCCCACTAGCGGGCTATTACACAGATACGCAGTATTTT. Translating it yields CASSPLAGYYTDTQYF.

This clonotype was observed many times. The chain recombines TRBV12-3 or TRBV12-4 with TRBJ2-3, with 7 bases identical to TRBD2. The trim removed 6 bases at V and 4 bases at J, leaving 13 bases unmatched. The CDR3 extends over 16 amino acids. This chain's CDR3 is CASSILALRSADTQYF. The CDR3 DNA sequence: TGTGCCAGCAGCATACTAGCGTTGCGTTCGGCAGATACGCAGTATTTT.

This clonotype was seen only a few times. The V call is TRBV10-3, the J call TRBJ2-3, with D perhaps matching TRBD1 (5 bases). Trimming left V 7 bases short and J 2 bases short, with 10 bases between. The CDR3 loop spans 13 amino acids. Germline values: CDR1 ENHRY, CDR2 SYGVKD. The CDR3 region is CAINQGDTDTQYF. CDR3 DNA sequence: TGTGCCATCAACCAGGGTGACACAGATACGCAGTATTTT.

The chain is built from TRBV20-1 and TRBJ1-6; 12 bases line up with TRBD1. Germline CDR1 reads DFQATT; CDR2 reads SNEGSKA (reference sequence). The length of the CDR3 is 16 residues. V dropped 0 bases and J dropped 9; count of bases not matched to a gene: 6. CDR3 in amino acids: CSAREGTGGAGSPLHF. The CDR3 nucleotides are TGCAGTGCTAGAGAAGGGACAGGGGGCGCGGGTTCACCCCTCCACTTT.

The chain has TRBV7-2 and TRBJ2-5; D possibly corresponds to TRBD1 (6 bases). In germline, CDR1 is SGHTA, CDR2 FQGNSA. V was trimmed by 5 bases and J by 9 bases, leaving 19 bases between them. The CDR3 loop spans 14 amino acids. This CDR3 is CASSLPDSPVAQYF. Here the CDR3 DNA reads TGTGCCAGCAGCCTCCCGGACAGTCCGGTGGCCCAGTACTTC. The variable domain in full, with the rest retrieved from reference TRBV7-2 and TRBJ2-5, is GAGVSQSPSNKVTEKGKDVELRCDPISGHTALYWYRQSLGQGLEFLIYFQGNSAPDKSGLPSDRFSAERTGGSVSTLTIQRTQQEDSAVYLCASSLPDSPVAQYFGPGTRLLVL.

In the case of this clonotype: It may be a read error: a sequence one base away is much more abundant. The chain has TRBV4-2 and TRBJ2-3; 14 bases match TRBD2. The CDR3 sequence is 15 residues long. Germline assignment: CDR1 LGHNA and CDR2 YNFKEQ. Written as DNA, the CDR3 is TGTGCCGGCAGCCCGGGACTAGCGGGAGTAGATACGCAGTATTTT. It specifies CAGSPGLAGVDTQYF.

This clonotype occurred many times. The chain is built from TRBV7-2 and TRBJ1-1; 7 bases agree with TRBD1. Germline loops: CDR1 SGHTA, CDR2 FQGNSA. The length of the CDR3 is 15 residues. Trimming cost V 6 bases and J 5 bases; bases outside gene matches: 12. The CDR3 protein is CASSLWGGGITEAFF. CDR3 DNA sequence: TGTGCCAGCAGTCTTTGGGGAGGGGGCATAACTGAAGCTTTCTTT.

Comments on this clonotype: At one of its ends the junction is not consistent with the germline gene, which may arise from a read error. The chain links TRBV15 to TRBJ1-3, with a tentative D call TRBD1 (6 bases). This CDR3 has 17 amino acids. The germline V gene encodes CDR1 LNHNV and CDR2 YYDKDF (reference sequence). The CDR3 coding sequence is TGTGCAACCAGCAGAGATCGACAGGTCGGAGAGGGAAACAACATATATTTT. Protein: CATSRDRQVGEGNNIYF. Full variable domain (remainder filled in from reference TRBV15 and TRBJ1-3): DAMVIQNPRYQVTQFGKPVTLSCSQTLNHNVMYWYQQKSSQAPKLLFHYYDKDFNNEADTPDNFQSRRPNTSFCFLDIRSPGLGDTAMYLCATSRDRQVGEGNNIYFGEGSWLTVV.

With regard to this clonotype: The conserved final phenylalanine or tryptophan is absent from the CDR3, which likely points to a read error. The DNA is omitted, as the CDR3 cannot be located on it reliably, and the CDR3 follows TCRdb's listing. The rearrangement links TRBV7-9 to TRBJ1-2; TRBD1, the D gene given by the table, was not confirmed from the DNA. The V gene's germline CDR1 is SEHNR and CDR2 FQNEAQ (reference sequence). Including both end residues, the CDR3 is 12 amino acids long. The CDR3 sequence is CASSLGSGQFFL.

The V and J genes are TRBV19 and TRBJ2-2; TRBD2 matches 10 bases. Germline values: CDR1 LNHDA, CDR2 SQIVND (reference sequence). The CDR3 has 16 residues. J was trimmed by 5 bases and V by 6 bases; bases with no gene match: 9. The CDR3 DNA sequence: TGTGCCAGTAGCCAGGGGGGGGGACTAGCGACCGGGGAGCTGTTTTTT. Encoded protein: CASSQGGGLATGELFF.

V usage is TRBV20-1 and J usage is TRBJ1-4; 9 nucleotides align to TRBD1. Germline trimming cut 3 bases from V and 2 bases from J; bases unmatched to any gene: 4. Per the germline V gene, CDR1 is DFQATT and CDR2 is SNEGSKA (reference sequence). The CDR3 contains 15 residues. The CDR3 spells CSASTGGVTNEKLFF. The CDR3 DNA reads TGCAGTGCTAGTACAGGGGGCGTGACTAATGAAAAACTGTTTTTT.

This clonotype occurred a few times. This chain joins TRBV20-1 and TRBJ2-7, with 7 bases aligning to TRBD2. Germline-derived CDR1 and CDR2 are DFQATT and SNEGSKA (reference sequence). Trimming cost V 6 bases and J 4 bases; bases outside gene matches: 12. This CDR3 has 14 amino acids. The DNA of the CDR3 is TGCAGTGCCGCCCCGAGGACTAGACCTTACGAGCAGTACTTC. Translated: CSAAPRTRPYEQYF.

The sample holds a few counts of this clonotype. The CDR3 loop is CATARQGAGDTQYF. The CDR3 DNA reads TGTGCCACTGCGCGACAGGGGGCCGGAGATACGCAGTATTTT. The rearrangement uses TRBV10-3 and TRBJ2-3; 10 bases agree with TRBD1. Trimming took 10 bases from V and 5 from J; bases not matched to a gene: 9. Germline CDR1 and CDR2: ENHRY and SYGVKD. The CDR3 has 14 amino acids.

This clonotype has a count of ten or more. The rearrangement joins TRBV4-1 to TRBJ1-1; TRBD1 aligns across 7 bases. J gave up 6 bases and V 2 bases, and 9 bases lay outside the gene matches. This CDR3 spans 15 amino acids. Looked up from germline, CDR1 is MGHRA and CDR2 is YSYEKL. The CDR3 DNA sequence: TGCGCCAGCAGCCAACCACAGGGGATGTTCCCTGAAGCTTTCTTT. Its protein is CASSQPQGMFPEAFF.

V is TRBV3-1 and J is TRBJ2-1; possibly TRBD2 for D (5 bases). The CDR3 contains 16 residues. Germline V gene sequence: CDR1 LGHDT, CDR2 YNNKEL (reference sequence). V was pared by 1 base and J by 7 bases, with 17 bases between. The CDR3 reads CASSQVEPRPGNEQFF. The CDR3 nucleotides are TGTGCCAGCAGCCAAGTAGAACCCCGTCCGGGGAATGAGCAGTTCTTC.

The CDR3 coding sequence is TGTGCCAGCAGCACGCATCTGAGTAGCTATGGCTACACCTTC. It specifies CASSTHLSSYGYTF. V gene TRBV12-3 or TRBV12-4 combines with J gene TRBJ1-2; no definite D call. Deletions cut 6 bases from V and 4 bases from J, with 15 bases between. The CDR3 totals 14 residues.